This T cell receptor beta chain was captured in a study of identical twins. A single record per CDR3 protein comes from TCRdb applying MiXCR to the 5' RACE reads. The sample has a few hundred thousand distinct CDR3 sequences; approximately 8.3% are singletons. This CDR3 is 18 amino acids long. Germline CDR1 is SQVTM and CDR2 is ANQGSEA. V lost 6 bases, J lost 0 bases, and 19 bases stayed unmatched. This sample also appeared in a second study, on yellow fever vaccine responses in identical twins.

The TCR originated in a woman in her late teens or twenties in good health. The rearrangement joins TRBV29-1 to TRBJ1-1, with TRBD1 matching over 7 bases. Material: CD8+ T cells sorted from blood. CDR3 sequence reads: CSVELLPSGQHMNTEAFF. CDR3 coding DNA: TGCAGCGTCGAGTTGCTCCCGTCGGGACAGCACATGAACACTGAAGCTTTCTTT.